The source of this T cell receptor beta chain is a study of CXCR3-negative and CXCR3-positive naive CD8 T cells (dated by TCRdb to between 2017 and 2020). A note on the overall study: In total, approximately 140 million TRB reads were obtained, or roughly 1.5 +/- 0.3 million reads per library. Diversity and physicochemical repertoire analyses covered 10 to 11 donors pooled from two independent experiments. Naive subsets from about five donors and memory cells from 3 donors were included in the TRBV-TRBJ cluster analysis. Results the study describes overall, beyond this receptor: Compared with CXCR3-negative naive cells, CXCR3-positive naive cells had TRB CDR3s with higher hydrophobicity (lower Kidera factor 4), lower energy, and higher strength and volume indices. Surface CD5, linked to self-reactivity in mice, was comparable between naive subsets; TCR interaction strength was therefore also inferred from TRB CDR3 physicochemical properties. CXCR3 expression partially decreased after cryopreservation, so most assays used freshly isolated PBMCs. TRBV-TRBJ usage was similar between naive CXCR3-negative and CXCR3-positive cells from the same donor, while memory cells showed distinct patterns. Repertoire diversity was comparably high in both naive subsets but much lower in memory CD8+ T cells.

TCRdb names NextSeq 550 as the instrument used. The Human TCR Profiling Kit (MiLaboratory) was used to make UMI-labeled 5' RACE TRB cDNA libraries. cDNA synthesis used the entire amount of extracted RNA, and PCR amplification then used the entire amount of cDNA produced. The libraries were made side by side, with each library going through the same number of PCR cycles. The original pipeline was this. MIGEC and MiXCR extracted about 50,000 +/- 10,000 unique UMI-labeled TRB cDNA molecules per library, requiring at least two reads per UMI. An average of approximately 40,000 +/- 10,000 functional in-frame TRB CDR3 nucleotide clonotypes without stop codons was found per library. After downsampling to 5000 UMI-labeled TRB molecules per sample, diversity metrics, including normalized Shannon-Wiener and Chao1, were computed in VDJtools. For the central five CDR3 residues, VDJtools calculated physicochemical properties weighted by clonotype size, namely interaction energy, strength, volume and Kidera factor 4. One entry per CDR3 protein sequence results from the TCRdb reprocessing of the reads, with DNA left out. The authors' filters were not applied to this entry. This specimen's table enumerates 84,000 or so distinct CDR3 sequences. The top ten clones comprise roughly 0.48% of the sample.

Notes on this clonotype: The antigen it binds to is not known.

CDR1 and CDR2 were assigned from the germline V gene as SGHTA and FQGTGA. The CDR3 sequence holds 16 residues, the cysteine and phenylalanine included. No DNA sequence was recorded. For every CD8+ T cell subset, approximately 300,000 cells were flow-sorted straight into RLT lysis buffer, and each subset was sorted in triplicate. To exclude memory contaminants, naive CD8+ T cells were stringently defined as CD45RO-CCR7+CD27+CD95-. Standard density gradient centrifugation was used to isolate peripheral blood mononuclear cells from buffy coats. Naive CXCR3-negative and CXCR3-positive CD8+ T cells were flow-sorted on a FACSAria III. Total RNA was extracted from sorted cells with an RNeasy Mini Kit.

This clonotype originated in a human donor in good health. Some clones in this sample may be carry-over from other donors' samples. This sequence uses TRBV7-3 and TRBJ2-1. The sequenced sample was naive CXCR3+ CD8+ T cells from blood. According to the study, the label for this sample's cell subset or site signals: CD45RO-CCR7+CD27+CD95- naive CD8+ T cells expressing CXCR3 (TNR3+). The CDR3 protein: CASSLAAGTHFNEQFF.